This T cell receptor beta chain was documented in a study of OX40 agonist ivuxolimab in advanced cancers. Study-wide background: The patients received ivuxolimab by intravenous route every 2 weeks at 0.01 to 10 mg/kg.

V gave up 2 bases and J gave up 5 bases, with 11 bases separating them. Germline-derived CDR1 and CDR2 are SGDLS and YYNGEE. This CDR3 comprises 14 residues. Sequencing used immunoSEQ multiplex PCR; TCRdb keeps in-frame clones, though not all of them. Here the sample spans tens of thousands of clones, 65% to 90% being singletons. The sequenced sample was CD4+ or CD8+ T cells sorted from blood, obtained in a trial of the OX40 agonist ivuxolimab. The source of this sequence is an adult with an advanced solid tumor such as melanoma, head and neck, liver or kidney cancer. The chain recombines TRBV9 with TRBJ2-1; D perhaps matches TRBD2 (6 bases). Here the CDR3 reads CASSVLASDNEQFF. In DNA, the CDR3 is TGTGCCAGCAGCGTCCTGGCTAGCGACAATGAGCAGTTCTTC.